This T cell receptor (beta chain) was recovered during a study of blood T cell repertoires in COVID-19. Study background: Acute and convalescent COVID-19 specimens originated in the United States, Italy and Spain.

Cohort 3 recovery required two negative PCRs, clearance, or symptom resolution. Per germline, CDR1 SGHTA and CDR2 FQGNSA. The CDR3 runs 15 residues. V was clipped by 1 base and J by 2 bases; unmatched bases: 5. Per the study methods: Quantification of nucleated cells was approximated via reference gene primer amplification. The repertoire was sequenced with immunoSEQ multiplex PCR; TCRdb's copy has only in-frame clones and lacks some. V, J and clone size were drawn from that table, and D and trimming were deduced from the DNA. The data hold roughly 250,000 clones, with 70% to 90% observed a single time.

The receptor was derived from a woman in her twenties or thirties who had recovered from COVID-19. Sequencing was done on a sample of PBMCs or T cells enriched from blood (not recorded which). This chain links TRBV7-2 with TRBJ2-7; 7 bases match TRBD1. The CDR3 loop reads CASSLVGQSTYEQYF. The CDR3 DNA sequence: TGTGCCAGCAGCTTAGTGGGACAGAGTACCTACGAGCAGTACTTC.